Sequencing of this T cell receptor (beta chain) was carried out in a study of cytomegalovirus exposure and HLA in healthy donors. Primers included in the PCR were 60 Vbeta and 13 Jbeta primers. As processed by the authors: An analysis that came later counted 80 million or so unique TCR beta chains, around 12 million shared. Data came from immunoSEQ multiplex PCR; TCRdb stores just in-frame clones and leaves some out. The D gene and trimming were derived from the DNA, and the V and J assignments and clone size from that table. The sample contains about 110,000 clones, more than 65% of which appear only once. Whole-study results and caveats: Trimming of TCR beta V- and J-genes showed a link, identified in a later analysis, to a missense DCLRE1C variant. Upon later analysis, TCR association rates were observed to vary by HLA locus, being highest for DRB1 and lowest for HLA-C. Within a later analysis, the majority of CMV-associated TCR beta chains appeared HLA-restricted.

This clone was found a few times. Its antigen is still unknown. The specimen sequenced was PBMCs. This TCR was sampled from a woman in her forties or fifties in good health and CMV-seropositive.

The CDR3 DNA sequence: TGTGCCAGCAGGTCGGACAGTGAGGTCACAGATACGCAGTATTTT. Its protein product is CASRSDSEVTDTQYF. The V call is TRBV6-6, the J call TRBJ2-3; the D gene is possibly TRBD1 (6 bases). V was clipped by 6 bases and J by 2 bases, with 15 bases between them. The length of the CDR3 is 15 residues. Per germline, CDR1 MNHNY and CDR2 SVGAGI (reference sequence).